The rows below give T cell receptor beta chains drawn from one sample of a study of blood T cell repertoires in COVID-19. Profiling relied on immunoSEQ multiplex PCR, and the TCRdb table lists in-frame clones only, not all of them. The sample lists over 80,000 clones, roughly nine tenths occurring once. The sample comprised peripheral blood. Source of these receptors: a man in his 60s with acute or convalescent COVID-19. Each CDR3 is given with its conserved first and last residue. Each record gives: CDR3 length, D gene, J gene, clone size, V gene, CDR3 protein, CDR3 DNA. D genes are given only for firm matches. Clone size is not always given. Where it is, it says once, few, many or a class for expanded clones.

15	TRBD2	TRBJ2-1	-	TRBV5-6	CASSYATSGRWEQFF	TGTGCCAGCAGCTATGCGACTAGCGGGAGGTGGGAGCAGTTCTTC
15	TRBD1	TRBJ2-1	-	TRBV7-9	CASSLGGQKFNEQFF	TGTGCCAGCAGCTTAGGGGGACAGAAGTTCAATGAGCAGTTCTTC
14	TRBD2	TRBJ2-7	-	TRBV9	CASSRGGTNYEQYF	TGTGCCAGCAGCCGCGGCGGGACTAACTACGAGCAGTACTTC
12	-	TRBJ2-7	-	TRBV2	CARGTFKGEQYF	TGTGCCAGAGGGACTTTTAAAGGCGAGCAGTACTTC
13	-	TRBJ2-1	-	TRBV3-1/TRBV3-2	CASGRGSYNEQFF	TGTGCCAGCGGAAGGGGCTCCTACAATGAGCAGTTCTTC
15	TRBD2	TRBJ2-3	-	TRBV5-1	CASSNGGRFPDTQYF	TGCGCCAGCAGTAATGGCGGGAGGTTCCCAGATACGCAGTATTTT
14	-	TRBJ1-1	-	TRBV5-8	CASSLKGSSTEAFF	TGTGCCAGCAGCTTGAAGGGGTCCAGCACTGAAGCTTTCTTT
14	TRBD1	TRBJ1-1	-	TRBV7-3	CASSFGRQGSEAFF	TGTGCCAGCAGCTTTGGGAGACAGGGGTCTGAAGCTTTCTTT
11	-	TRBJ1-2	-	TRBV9	CASSASDGYTF	TGTGCCAGCAGCGCCTCAGATGGCTACACCTTC
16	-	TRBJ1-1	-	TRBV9	CASSGPTGSMNTEAFF	TGTGCCAGCAGCGGACCAACAGGGTCGATGAACACTGAAGCTTTCTTT
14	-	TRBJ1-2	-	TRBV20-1	CSASSPTGSYGYTF	TGCAGTGCTAGTAGTCCCACGGGGTCCTATGGCTACACCTTC
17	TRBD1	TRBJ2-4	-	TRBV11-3	CASSPGQARGAKNIQYF	TGTGCCAGCAGCCCCGGACAGGCCCGTGGAGCCAAAAACATTCAGTACTTC
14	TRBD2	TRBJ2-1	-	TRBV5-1	CASSSSGSNNEQFF	TGCGCCAGCAGTTCCAGCGGGAGTAACAATGAGCAGTTCTTC
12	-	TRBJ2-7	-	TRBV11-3	CASSSWPYEQYF	TGTGCCAGCAGCTCCTGGCCCTACGAGCAGTACTTC
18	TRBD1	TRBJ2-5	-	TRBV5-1	CASSLNSPTGGDRETQYF	TGCGCCAGCAGCCTGAACAGCCCGACAGGGGGAGATCGGGAGACCCAGTACTTC
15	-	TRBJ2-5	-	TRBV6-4	CASSVALGAGETQYF	TGTGCCAGCAGTGTCGCCTTGGGGGCTGGAGAGACCCAGTACTTC
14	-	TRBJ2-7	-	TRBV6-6	CASSVGAGIYEQYF	TGTGCCAGCAGCGTGGGCGCAGGAATCTACGAGCAGTACTTC
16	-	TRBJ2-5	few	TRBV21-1	CASSKRAGGLGETQYF	TGTGCCAGCAGCAAGAGGGCAGGGGGCCTTGGGGAGACCCAGTACTTC
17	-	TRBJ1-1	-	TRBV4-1	CASSQDLILGQDTEAFF	TGCGCCAGCAGCCAAGATCTTATACTGGGGCAGGACACTGAAGCTTTCTTT
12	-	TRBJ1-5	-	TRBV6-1	CASSDADQPQHF	TGTGCCAGCAGTGACGCAGATCAGCCCCAGCATTTT
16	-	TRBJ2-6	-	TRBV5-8	CASSLTATSGANVLTF	TGTGCCAGCAGCTTGACAGCAACGTCTGGGGCCAACGTCCTGACTTTC
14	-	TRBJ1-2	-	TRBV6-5	CASNPGNRWYGYTF	TGTGCCAGCAACCCAGGGAATCGTTGGTATGGCTACACCTTC
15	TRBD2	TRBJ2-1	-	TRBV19	CASRSALAGGAEQFF	TGTGCCAGTAGATCCGCACTAGCGGGAGGGGCTGAGCAGTTCTTC